The clone carrying this TCR beta chain was picked up many times. Its matching antigen is unknown. This sample is part of a study of CD8 T cells in ankylosing spondylitis. General observations from the study: Some of the motif variants had earlier been found in reactive arthritis patients' fluid and blood. According to the report, clones linked to the disease were significantly enriched in matched synovial fluid samples taken from ankylosing spondylitis patients. Among TCR beta sequences, a motif of eight highly homologous variants appeared characteristic of ankylosing spondylitis blood.

Molecular-barcoded quantitative 5'-RACE produced these TCR beta libraries. TCRdb re-called the 5' RACE reads with MiXCR, one entry per CDR3 protein. The data hold some 23,000 distinct CDR3 sequences, with 2.5% to 3% observed a single time. The sequence came from a female donor with ankylosing spondylitis or in good health (not recorded which). Source material: blood, either unsorted or a sorted T cell fraction (not recorded which).

The CDR3 DNA reads as TGTGCCAGCAGCTCCCCTGGGCCGAAAGCAACTAATGAAAAACTGTTTTTT. It yields the protein CASSSPGPKATNEKLFF. V and J are TRBV21-1 and TRBJ1-4; the D call of TRBD1 is as the table states it, not checked on the DNA. TRBV21-1 is labeled a pseudogene. The CDR3 is 17 amino acids.